In its sample, the clone carrying this T cell receptor (beta chain) was seen a few times. This specimen belongs to a study of T-cell memory formation after mild COVID-19. About the research overall: Largely, the TCR clusters proved donor specific.

TCRdb passed the 5' RACE reads through MiXCR, listing each CDR3 protein once. The data contain 450,000 or so distinct CDR3 sequences, nearly 25% of them singletons. CDR1 SGHRS and CDR2 YFSETQ come from the germline V gene. The CDR3 runs 16 residues. Unmatched junction bases numbered 15, after V lost 5 bases and J lost 8 bases. The sequence derives from an adult woman who had mild COVID-19 (a few samples of this study predate the infection). Cell type and time point are not known. V and J are TRBV5-1 and TRBJ2-1, with TRBD2 identical over 8 bases. The sequencing sample was made of PBMCs or a T cell subset sorted from them (not recorded which). CDR3 nucleotide sequence: TGCGCCAGCAGGCTAATCGGGGGGGCGTCAGGCTATGAGCAGTTCTTC. This translates into CASRLIGGASGYEQFF.